Listed below are T cell receptor beta chains from one sample, sequenced in a study of tumor-infiltrating lymphocytes in primary liver carcinoma. Each CDR3 protein is one row after TCRdb ran MiXCR on the multiplex PCR reads. The table has tens of thousands of distinct CDR3 sequences, about 78% seen once. Material for sequencing was liver tumor tissue from sampling region 5. These receptors all come from a middle-aged man with primary liver carcinoma and hepatitis B virus infection. The CDR3 runs from the conserved cysteine through the conserved F or W. A D gene is named only where the DNA matches it firmly. Clone size appears in some rows only: once, few, many, or a class for an expanded clone.

j_gene,v_gene,d_gene,abundance,CDR3aa,CDR3nt
TRBJ2-3,TRBV28,-,-,CATKRDTASDTQYF,TGTGCCACTAAGAGGGATACGGCCTCAGATACACAGTATTTT
TRBJ2-3,TRBV29-1,-,-,CSVASGMDCSTDTQYF,TGCAGCGTTGCTTCGGGCATGGACTGCTCCACAGATACGCAGTATTTT
TRBJ2-7,TRBV6-6,-,-,CAISHPPGRRSYEQYF,TGTGCCATCAGTCATCCCCCGGGACGCAGGTCCTACGAGCAGTACTTC
TRBJ1-1,TRBV10-2,-,-,CASGETVVNTEAFF,TGTGCCAGCGGAGAGACAGTCGTGAACACTGAAGCTTTCTTT
TRBJ2-1,TRBV28,-,many,CASSLGQSSYNEQFF,TGTGCCAGCAGTCTGGGACAAAGCTCCTACAATGAGCAGTTCTTC
TRBJ2-6,TRBV11-2,TRBD1,-,CVSSMGGDRGISLPGANVLTF,TGTGTCAGCAGTATGGGGGGAGACAGGGGCATTTCCCTCCCTGGGGCCAACGTCCTGACTTTC
TRBJ2-7,TRBV7-2,TRBD2,-,CASSSRTSGTYEQYF,TGTGCCAGCAGCTCCCGGACTAGCGGGACCTACGAGCAGTACTTC
TRBJ2-5,TRBV29-1,TRBD2,many,CSVRLAGRETQYF,TGCAGCGTTCGACTAGCGGGACGAGAGACCCAGTACTTC
TRBJ2-2,TRBV6-5,-,-,CVSSRGPSTGELFF,TGTGTCAGCAGTCGTGGACCGAGCACCGGGGAGCTGTTTTTT
TRBJ2-1,TRBV14,TRBD2,-,CASGQDLRTSRRNEQFF,TGTGCCAGCGGCCAAGATCTCCGGACTAGCAGGAGAAATGAGCAGTTCTTC
TRBJ2-5,TRBV10-3,-,-,CAISDQRETQYF,TGTGCTATCAGTGATCAACGGGAGACCCAGTACTTC
TRBJ2-7,TRBV7-8,TRBD2,many,CASRRLAGGGYEQYF,TGTGCCAGCAGGAGACTAGCGGGAGGGGGCTACGAGCAGTACTTC
TRBJ1-5,TRBV29-1,-,-,CSTGAGAGTDTQHF,TGCAGCACCGGGGCGGGAGCCGGCACAGATACGCAGCATTTT
TRBJ2-2,TRBV6-6,-,-,CASSYSSFPGELFF,TGTGCCAGCAGTTACTCGTCGTTCCCCGGGGAGCTGTTTTTT
TRBJ1-3,TRBV10-3,TRBD1,-,CAISPGTGAGGNNIYF,TGTGCCATCAGCCCTGGGACAGGGGCGGGCGGAAACAACATATATTTT
TRBJ2-7,TRBV3-1,TRBD2,few,CASSQAPGTNYEQYF,TGTGCCAGCAGCCAAGCCCCAGGGACTAACTACGAGCAGTACTTC
TRBJ1-2,TRBV4-3,TRBD1,-,CDSSQPGTGNGYTF,TGCGACAGTAGCCAACCCGGGACAGGGAATGGCTACACCTTC